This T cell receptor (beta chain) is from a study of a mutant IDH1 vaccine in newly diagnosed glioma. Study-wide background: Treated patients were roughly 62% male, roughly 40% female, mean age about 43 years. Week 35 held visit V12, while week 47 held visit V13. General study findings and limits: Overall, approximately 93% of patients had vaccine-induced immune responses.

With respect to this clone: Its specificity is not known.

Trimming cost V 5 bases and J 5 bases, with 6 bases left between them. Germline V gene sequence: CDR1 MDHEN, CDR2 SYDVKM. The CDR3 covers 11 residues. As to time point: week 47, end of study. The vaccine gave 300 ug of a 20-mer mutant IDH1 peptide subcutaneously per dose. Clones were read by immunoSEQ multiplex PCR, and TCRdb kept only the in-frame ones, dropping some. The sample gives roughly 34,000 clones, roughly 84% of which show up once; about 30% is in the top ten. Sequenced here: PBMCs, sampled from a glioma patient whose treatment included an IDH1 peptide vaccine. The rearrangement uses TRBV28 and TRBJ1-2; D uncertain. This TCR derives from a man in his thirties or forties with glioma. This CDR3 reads CASSGPYGYTF. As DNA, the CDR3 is TGTGCCAGCAGTGGACCTTATGGCTACACCTTC.